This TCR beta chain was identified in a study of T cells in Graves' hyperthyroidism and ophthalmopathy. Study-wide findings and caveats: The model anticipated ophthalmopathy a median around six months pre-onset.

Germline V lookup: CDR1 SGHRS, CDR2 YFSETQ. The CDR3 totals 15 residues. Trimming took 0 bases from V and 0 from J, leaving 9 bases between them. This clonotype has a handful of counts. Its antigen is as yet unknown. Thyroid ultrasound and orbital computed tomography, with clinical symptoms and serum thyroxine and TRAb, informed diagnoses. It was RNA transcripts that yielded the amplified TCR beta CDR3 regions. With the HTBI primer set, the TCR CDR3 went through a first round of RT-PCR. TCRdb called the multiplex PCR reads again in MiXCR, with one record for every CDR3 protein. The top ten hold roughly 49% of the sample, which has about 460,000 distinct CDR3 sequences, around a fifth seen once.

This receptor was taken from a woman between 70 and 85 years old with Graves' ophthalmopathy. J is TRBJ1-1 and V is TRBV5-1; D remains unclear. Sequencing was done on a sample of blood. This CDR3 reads CASSLAAGLNTEAFF. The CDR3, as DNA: TGCGCCAGCAGCTTGGCTGCCGGGTTGAACACTGAAGCTTTCTTT.